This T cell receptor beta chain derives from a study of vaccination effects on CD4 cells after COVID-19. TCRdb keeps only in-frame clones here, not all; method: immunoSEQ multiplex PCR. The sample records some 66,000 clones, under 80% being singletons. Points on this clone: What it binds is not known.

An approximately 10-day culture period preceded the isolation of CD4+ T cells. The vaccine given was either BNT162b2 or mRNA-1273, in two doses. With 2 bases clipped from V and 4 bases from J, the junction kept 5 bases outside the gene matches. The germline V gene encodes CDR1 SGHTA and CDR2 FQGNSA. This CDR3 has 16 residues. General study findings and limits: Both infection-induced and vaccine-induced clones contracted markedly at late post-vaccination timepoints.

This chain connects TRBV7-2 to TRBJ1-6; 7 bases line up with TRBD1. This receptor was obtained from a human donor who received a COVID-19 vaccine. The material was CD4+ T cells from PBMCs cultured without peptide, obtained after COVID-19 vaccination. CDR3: CASSLRGTEYNSPLHF. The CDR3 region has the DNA TGTGCCAGCAGCTTAAGAGGGACAGAATATAATTCACCCCTCCACTTT.